This is a list of T cell receptor beta chains from one sample in a study of T cells after yellow fever vaccination. TCRdb passed the 5' RACE reads through MiXCR, listing each CDR3 protein once. The sample carries just under 600,000 distinct CDR3 sequences, approximately 12% recorded once. The sample was PBMCs, taken on the day of the yellow fever booster vaccination. The receptors derive from a man younger than 40 who received the YFV17D yellow fever vaccine. Both conserved end residues are part of each CDR3. The D gene is left open where the match is weak. Clone size is given for some rows only: seen once, a few or many times, or a class if the clone is expanded.

clone_size	d_call	v_call	cdr3_length	j_call	cdr3_nt	cdr3_aa
-	-	TRBV7-8	13	TRBJ2-7	TGTGCCAGCAGCCGGGACCTACCCTACGAGCAGTACTTC	CASSRDLPYEQYF
-	-	TRBV6-6	10	TRBJ1-1	TGTGCCAGCTCGGAGGGTGAAGCTTTCTTT	CASSEGEAFF
-	TRBD1	TRBV7-9	14	TRBJ2-7	TGTGCCAGCAGCTCCGGGACAGGTATAGGCGAGCAGTACTTC	CASSSGTGIGEQYF
few	-	TRBV19	15	TRBJ2-3	TGTGCCAGTAGTATACAGTATACTAGCACAGATACGCAGTATTTT	CASSIQYTSTDTQYF
-	-	TRBV20-1	14	TRBJ2-7	TGCAGTGCTAGTGGGGCCGGGAGTGATTACGAGCAGTACTTC	CSASGAGSDYEQYF
many	TRBD1	TRBV2	13	TRBJ2-5	TGTGCCAGCAGTCGACAGGGGGGAGAGACCCAGTACTTC	CASSRQGGETQYF
-	TRBD2	TRBV5-1	16	TRBJ2-1	TGCGCCAGCAGCCGGTCGGGACTAGCGGGGCGCAATGAGCAGTTCTTC	CASSRSGLAGRNEQFF
-	-	TRBV15	14	TRBJ2-3	TGTGCCACCAGCAGAGTTGGTGGCACAGATACGCAGTATTTT	CATSRVGGTDTQYF
-	-	TRBV29-1	15	TRBJ2-3	TGCAGCGTTGAAGGGTTAGGTATCATCACAGATACGCAGTATTTT	CSVEGLGIITDTQYF
-	-	TRBV15	15	TRBJ1-6	TGTGCCACCTCAAGCGGGAGGCCTGATAATTCACCCCTCCACTTT	CATSSGRPDNSPLHF
-	TRBD2	TRBV10-3	14	TRBJ2-5	TGTGCCATCGGCGGGAGGCGGGCCGAAGAGACCCAGTACTTC	CAIGGRRAEETQYF
few	TRBD2	TRBV5-1	15	TRBJ2-5	TGCGCCAGCACCGGGGGATCAGCGGGGAGTGAGACCCAGTACTTC	CASTGGSAGSETQYF
-	-	TRBV20-1	13	TRBJ1-5	TGCAGTGCTAGGACTGGGACCCATGAGCCCCAGCATTTT	CSARTGTHEPQHF
few	-	TRBV11-2	18	TRBJ2-2	TGTGCCAGCAGCTCACCCACCGTTGGGGGGCGGGATGCCGGGGAGCTGTTTTTT	CASSSPTVGGRDAGELFF
-	-	TRBV10-1	13	TRBJ2-2	TGCGCCAGCAGTGATGGCCCGGCAGGGGAGCTGTTTTTT	CASSDGPAGELFF